The 27 T cell receptor beta chains presented below share a single source sample, sequenced in a study of blood T cell repertoires in COVID-19. Libraries were prepared by immunoSEQ multiplex PCR; TCRdb keeps only in-frame clonotypes and omits some of them. This table has under 400,000 clones, roughly 90% appearing once. Sequencing used PBMCs or T cells enriched from blood (not recorded which). The receptors stem from a woman in her twenties or thirties who had been exposed to COVID-19.

The rearrangement links TRBV3-1 (or the pseudogene TRBV3-2) to TRBJ2-1, with 8 bases that match TRBD2. V shed 0 bases and J 2 bases; nucleotides not matched to a gene: 15. The CDR3 has 20 residues. Germline lookup yields CDR1 LGHDT and CDR2 YNNKEL (reference sequence). DNA of the CDR3: TGTGCCAGCAGCCAAGATTTGCCTAGCGGGCTTTTGTTGGCCTACAATGAGCAGTTCTTC. It translates to CASSQDLPSGLLLAYNEQFF.

The V gene is TRBV5-1, the J gene TRBJ2-1; tentative D call: TRBD2 (6 bases). CDR1 and CDR2 from the germline V gene are SGHRS and YFSETQ. V dropped 9 bases and J dropped 9 bases, with 22 bases sitting between them. This CDR3 is built from 14 residues. The CDR3 region has the DNA TGCGCCACCTTGCCTTCGCTTGGGGGAGGTGAGCAGTTCTTC. Translation: CATLPSLGGGEQFF.

This chain uses TRBV7-9 with TRBJ2-7; the match to TRBD1 covers 7 bases. Germline trimming cut 1 base from V and 4 bases from J; bases unmatched to any gene: 1. The length of the CDR3 is 13 residues. Per the germline V gene, CDR1 is SEHNR and CDR2 is FQNEAQ (reference sequence). In DNA form, the CDR3 reads TGTGCCAGCAGCTTAGGGGACAGATACGAGCAGTACTTC. Encoded protein: CASSLGDRYEQYF.

This chain links TRBV29-1 with TRBJ2-7; D is unresolved. The CDR3 covers 12 residues. Germline-derived CDR1 and CDR2 are SQVTM and ANQGSEA. V was clipped by 4 bases and J by 4 bases, with 11 bases between them. The CDR3 nucleotides are TGCAGCGTTGCCCGTGGAGTATACGAGCAGTACTTC. Encoded protein: CSVARGVYEQYF.

This sequence joins TRBV19 and TRBJ2-7; 9 bases map to TRBD1. The germline V gene encodes CDR1 LNHDA and CDR2 SQIVND (reference sequence). V was pared by 4 bases and J by 2 bases, with 3 bases of the junction left unmatched. The CDR3 covers 14 residues. CDR3 residues: CASSNRQGAYEQYF. In nucleotides, the CDR3 is TGTGCCAGTAGTAACCGACAGGGGGCCTACGAGCAGTACTTC.

J is TRBJ1-6 and V is TRBV28, with D perhaps TRBD1 (6 bases). V was cut by 0 bases and J by 6 bases, with 6 bases left in between. Looked up from germline, CDR1 is MDHEN and CDR2 is SYDVKM. There are 14 residues in the CDR3. In DNA form, the CDR3 reads TGTGCCAGCAGTTTATGGGGGGCTAATTCACCCCTCCACTTT. Protein: CASSLWGANSPLHF. The full variable domain, with the rest looked up from reference TRBV28 and TRBJ1-6, is DVKVTQSSRYLVKRTGEKVFLECVQDMDHENMFWYRQDPGLGLRLIYFSYDVKMKEKGDIPEGYSVSREKKERFSLILESASTNQTSMYLCASSLWGANSPLHFGNGTRLTVT.

This clone was observed a single time. V is TRBV2 and J is TRBJ2-5; D gene ambiguous. Trimming took 7 bases from V and 4 from J, leaving 16 bases between them. Germline CDR1 and CDR2: SNHLY and FYNNEI. This CDR3 contains 14 residues. This chain's CDR3 is CASNNEALPETQYF. The CDR3, as DNA: TGTGCCAGCAATAATGAAGCCCTGCCAGAGACCCAGTACTTC.

This chain uses TRBV27 with TRBJ2-1; D may be TRBD1 (6 bases). The CDR3 sequence is 15 residues long. In germline, CDR1 is MNHEY, CDR2 SMNVEV (reference sequence). V was clipped by 7 bases and J by 5 bases, with 18 bases between them. The CDR3 DNA reads as TGTGCCAGCACTAAATCAGGGGCTCCCAACAATGAGCAGTTCTTC. This translates into CASTKSGAPNNEQFF.

This chain connects TRBV9 to TRBJ2-7; 12 nucleotides agree with TRBD2. The CDR3 totals 16 residues. V lost 0 bases to trimming and J lost 2 bases; unmatched junction nucleotides: 3. CDR1 and CDR2 (germline): SGDLS, YYNGEE. CDR3 coding DNA: TGTGCCAGCAGCGTAGGGCTAGCGGGAGGGACCTACGAGCAGTACTTC. It is translated as CASSVGLAGGTYEQYF.

The chain has TRBV27 and TRBJ1-1, with 7 nucleotides matching TRBD1. This CDR3 region has 12 residues. Germline CDR1 reads MNHEY; CDR2 reads SMNVEV (reference sequence). Germline trimming cut 6 bases from V and 7 bases from J; bases unmatched to any gene: 5. DNA of the CDR3: TGTGCCAGCAGGACGACAGGGAATGAAGCTTTCTTT. Amino acid sequence: CASRTTGNEAFF.

The V and J genes are TRBV10-3 and TRBJ2-3; maybe TRBD2 (5 bases). Deletions cut 3 bases from V and 0 bases from J, with 13 bases between. The CDR3 is 16 amino acids. CDR1 is ENHRY, CDR2 SYGVKD, per germline. This chain's CDR3 is CAISDLSGSSTDTQYF. The CDR3 bases are TGTGCCATCAGTGACCTGTCGGGGTCTAGCACAGATACGCAGTATTTT.

The rearrangement joins TRBV19 to TRBJ1-5; D may be TRBD1 (6 bases). The germline CDR1 and CDR2 sequences are LNHDA and SQIVND (reference sequence). Trimming cost V 3 bases and J 7 bases, with 10 bases left between them. CDR3 length equals 13 residues. The DNA of the CDR3 is TGTGCCAGTAGTATTGCGGGGGCACAGCCCCAGCATTTT. Translation gives CASSIAGAQPQHF.

This chain joins TRBV7-3 and TRBJ1-1; 8 positions agree with TRBD1. CDR3 length: 15 residues. V dropped 5 bases and J dropped 8; count of bases not matched to a gene: 13. CDR1 and CDR2 (germline): SGHTA, FQGTGA. CDR3 amino acids: CASSPEPPGQAEAFF. In nucleotides, the CDR3 is TGTGCCAGCAGCCCCGAACCTCCGGGACAGGCAGAAGCTTTCTTT.

The rearrangement uses TRBV19 and TRBJ2-7, with TRBD2 matching over 7 bases. V dropped 4 bases and J dropped 6; count of bases not matched to a gene: 9. The CDR3 runs 14 residues. CDR1 and CDR2 (germline): LNHDA, SQIVND (reference sequence). CDR3: CASSTPAGVREQYF. The CDR3 nucleotides read TGTGCCAGTAGTACCCCTGCGGGAGTACGCGAGCAGTACTTC.

Written as DNA, the CDR3 is TGTGCCAGCAGCTTGACTCTAGCGGGATTGACAGATACGCAGTATTTT. Translated: CASSLTLAGLTDTQYF. V is TRBV5-8 and J is TRBJ2-3; TRBD2 matches 9 bases. The germline V gene encodes CDR1 SGHTS and CDR2 YDEGEE. CDR3 size: 16 residues. Germline trimming cut 1 base from V and 3 bases from J; bases unmatched to any gene: 6. Complete variable domain (other parts from reference TRBV5-8 and TRBJ2-3): EAGVTQSPTHLIKTRGQQATLRCSPISGHTSVYWYQQALGLGLQFLLWYDEGEERNRGNFPPRFSGRQFPNYSSELNVNALELEDSALYLCASSLTLAGLTDTQYFGPGTRLTVL.

The gene calls are TRBV10-3 and TRBJ2-2; 10 bases agree with TRBD1. The length of the CDR3 is 17 residues. V was clipped by 7 bases and J by 7 bases; unmatched bases: 15. Germline V gene sequence: CDR1 ENHRY, CDR2 SYGVKD. The CDR3 sequence: CAITPGQGLRGGGELFF. The CDR3 bases are TGTGCCATCACCCCGGGACAGGGGCTCCGAGGGGGCGGGGAGCTGTTTTTT.

The chain links TRBV5-1 to TRBJ2-2; 8 nucleotides agree with TRBD2. With 1 base clipped from V and 2 bases from J, the junction kept 4 bases outside the gene matches. Germline CDR1 is SGHRS and CDR2 is YFSETQ. The CDR3 consists of 16 residues. In DNA form, the CDR3 reads TGCGCCAGCAGCTTGACGGGAGGGCGAAACACCGGGGAGCTGTTTTTT. Translating gives CASSLTGGRNTGELFF.

This clone was observed a single time. The V gene is TRBV30, the J gene TRBJ2-3, with D perhaps matching TRBD1 (6 bases). V lost 1 base, J lost 0 bases, and 14 bases lay in between. This CDR3 comprises 16 residues. The germline CDR1 and CDR2 sequences are GTSNPN and SVGIG (reference sequence). CDR3 sequence reads: CAWSAGTLPSTDTQYF. Written as DNA, the CDR3 is TGTGCCTGGAGTGCCGGGACATTACCTAGCACAGATACGCAGTATTTT.

The genes are TRBV3-1 (or the pseudogene TRBV3-2) and TRBJ2-1, with a weak D call TRBD2 (6 bases). The germline CDR1 and CDR2 sequences are LGHDT and YNNKEL (reference sequence). The V end was cut by 2 bases, the J end by 3 bases, with 11 bases between. This CDR3 spans 15 amino acids. CDR3 region: CASSQLLAFYNEQFF. The CDR3 bases are TGTGCCAGCAGCCAACTGCTAGCGTTCTACAATGAGCAGTTCTTC.

The gene calls are TRBV9 and TRBJ1-1, with D maybe TRBD1 (5 bases). Trimming cost V 3 bases and J 4 bases, with 13 bases left between them. The CDR3 extends over 14 amino acids. Germline CDR1 and CDR2: SGDLS and YYNGEE. CDR3 residues: CASSAAGRTTEAFF. In DNA form, the CDR3 reads TGTGCCAGCAGCGCCGCAGGGAGGACCACTGAAGCTTTCTTT.

This sequence joins TRBV28 and TRBJ1-5; D not resolved. Trimming pared 4 bases from V and 6 bases from J, leaving 22 bases between. This CDR3 spans 17 amino acids. Germline-derived CDR1 and CDR2 are MDHEN and SYDVKM. The CDR3 nucleotides are TGTGCCAGCAGTTATATCCCTACGGGGTATTCGGGTCAGCCCCAGCATTTT. Protein: CASSYIPTGYSGQPQHF. The complete variable domain, with remaining parts taken from reference TRBV28 and TRBJ1-5, reads DVKVTQSSRYLVKRTGEKVFLECVQDMDHENMFWYRQDPGLGLRLIYFSYDVKMKEKGDIPEGYSVSREKKERFSLILESASTNQTSMYLCASSYIPTGYSGQPQHFGDGTRLSIL.

On this clone: The sample carries other DNA sequences with the same CDR3. The chain recombines TRBV5-1 with TRBJ2-1; possibly TRBD1 for D (6 bases). The CDR3 has 12 residues. The V and J ends lost 0 bases and 10 bases respectively, with 8 bases between them. Germline loops: CDR1 SGHRS, CDR2 YFSETQ. The CDR3: CASSLEDREQFF. Here the CDR3 DNA reads TGCGCCAGCAGCTTGGAGGACAGAGAGCAGTTCTTC.

The genes are TRBV2 and TRBJ2-7; 10 positions match TRBD2. Per the germline V gene, CDR1 is SNHLY and CDR2 is FYNNEI. The CDR3 extends over 15 amino acids. V was clipped by 6 bases and J by 2 bases; unmatched bases: 7. This CDR3 is CASSAAGTSAYEQYF. The CDR3 DNA reads TGTGCCAGCAGCGCGGCTGGGACTAGCGCCTACGAGCAGTACTTC.

The chain is built from TRBV19 and TRBJ2-4, with D possibly matching TRBD2 (5 bases). V dropped 3 bases and J dropped 6 bases, with 12 bases sitting between them. The CDR3 spans 14 residues. Germline V lookup: CDR1 LNHDA, CDR2 SQIVND (reference sequence). CDR3: CASSMRADLNIQYF. In nucleotides, the CDR3 is TGTGCCAGTAGTATGCGAGCGGATTTAAACATTCAGTACTTC.

The J gene is TRBJ1-2, the V gene TRBV27; D is possibly TRBD1 (5 bases). Trimming removed 5 bases from V and 7 bases from J, with 11 bases in between. Germline loops: CDR1 MNHEY, CDR2 SMNVEV (reference sequence). This CDR3 is 12 amino acids long. CDR3 loop: CASSQGSSGYTF. DNA of the CDR3: TGTGCCAGCAGTCAGGGTTCGTCTGGCTACACCTTC.

V gene TRBV5-1 combines with J gene TRBJ1-1, with 10 bases identical to TRBD1. The junction had 5 bases not matched to a gene; V was cut back by 2 bases and J by 7 bases. Germline-derived CDR1 and CDR2 are SGHRS and YFSETQ. The CDR3 runs 14 residues. CDR3 DNA: TGCGCCAGCAGCTTCATGACAGGGGGCAGTGAAGCTTTCTTT. Protein: CASSFMTGGSEAFF.

The chain combines TRBV6-1 with TRBJ2-7; 8 nucleotides line up with TRBD1. The CDR3 length is 16 residues. The V and J ends lost 0 bases and 2 bases, in that order; junction bases with no gene match: 6. Per the germline V gene, CDR1 is MNHNS and CDR2 is SASEGT. The DNA of the CDR3 is TGTGCCAGCAGTGAAGCGCCCGGACAGGGAACCTACGAGCAGTACTTC. It codes for CASSEAPGQGTYEQYF.